The 2 T cell receptor beta chains listed next were all sequenced from one sample in a study of blood T cell repertoires in COVID-19. Sequenced by immunoSEQ multiplex PCR; TCRdb stores in-frame clones only, minus some. The table lists fewer than 450,000 clones, roughly 89% of them singletons, with more than 3% in the top ten. Sequenced material: peripheral blood. These receptors all stem from a woman younger than 35 who had recovered from COVID-19.

The rearrangement joins TRBV6-2 or TRBV6-3 to TRBJ2-7; D is uncertain. This CDR3 is built from 12 residues. The V end was cut by 6 bases, the J end by 9 bases, with 15 bases between. From germline, CDR1 is MNHEY and CDR2 SVGEGT. The CDR3 is CASSLGSGRQYV. CDR3 in DNA: TGTGCCAGCAGCCTGGGTTCGGGTAGGCAGTACGTC.

The V call is TRBV11-3, the J call TRBJ1-5; no clear D gene. This CDR3 has 13 amino acids. Germline V gene sequence: CDR1 SGHNT, CDR2 YENEEA. V lost 4 bases and J 6 bases, leaving 10 bases between the germline ends. CDR3 nucleotide sequence: TGTGCCAGCAGCTATCGTACTGGTCAGCCCCAGCATTTT. Translation: CASSYRTGQPQHF.